Listed below are T cell receptor beta chains from one sample, sequenced in a study of blood T cell repertoires in COVID-19. Assay used: immunoSEQ multiplex PCR; TCRdb lists only in-frame clones, some missing. The sample has around 300,000 clones, under 90% seen once. Source material: PBMCs or T cells enriched from blood (not recorded which). These TCRs come from a woman aged 40 to 50 who had recovered from COVID-19. Each CDR3 is given without its conserved first and last residue.

CDR3 protein	V gene	J gene
AWSYPVKGDQPQH	TRBV30	TRBJ1-5
ASSGPGTHNEQF	TRBV25-1	TRBJ2-1
ASRKPGTVDEF	TRBV6-5	TRBJ2-1
ASSYSMGLAGRGSYNEQF	TRBV6-2/TRBV6-3	TRBJ2-1
ASSLDRGRVYGYT	TRBV19	TRBJ1-2
ASSWGNQETQY	TRBV5-4	TRBJ2-5
ASTSGVGGYT	TRBV6-5	TRBJ1-2
ASSRAGGLGNIQY	TRBV19	TRBJ2-4
SDKDNRAQAF	TRBV29-1	TRBJ1-1
ASSRGLAGGSTDTQY	TRBV7-9	TRBJ2-3
ASSLSYSGRAAETQY	TRBV7-6	TRBJ2-5
ASSQAWSGRTDTQY	TRBV4-3	TRBJ2-3
ASSPVRDSEYGYT	TRBV2	TRBJ1-2
ASSGGQLEAGEQF	TRBV19	TRBJ2-1
ASSLVRDSYGYT	TRBV5-4	TRBJ1-2
ASSRKVPQGSNSPLH	TRBV19	TRBJ1-6
ATRDNNYGYT	TRBV15	TRBJ1-2
ASSETSGGAVADTQY	TRBV9	TRBJ2-3
ASSQALTSGGSGGELF	TRBV4-1	TRBJ2-2
ASRATGHLGNEQF	TRBV5-6	TRBJ2-1
ASSQAMAQSNEKLF	TRBV4-2	TRBJ1-4
ASSYDRGGYGYT	TRBV27	TRBJ1-2
SATGQGQAF	TRBV20-1	TRBJ1-1
ASREEQGTEAF	TRBV6-4	TRBJ1-1
ASSQGSGEGEETQY	TRBV4-1	TRBJ2-5
ASSHPERELGNEQF	TRBV7-2	TRBJ2-1
ASSSARVGETQY	TRBV7-6	TRBJ2-5
ASRTGGEFGYT	TRBV6-6	TRBJ1-2
ASSTRTGTEAF	TRBV7-2	TRBJ1-1
ASSQVGATQETQY	TRBV4-2	TRBJ2-5
ASSEMEGRNTEAF	TRBV7-3	TRBJ1-1
ASSPRDFSYNEQF	TRBV5-5	TRBJ2-1
SARVGDTIY	TRBV20-1	TRBJ1-3
ASSESGSINEQF	TRBV25-1	TRBJ2-1
ASSSRTGQAF	TRBV18	TRBJ1-1
AWSGGPGQPQH	TRBV30	TRBJ1-5
SVETGTATEAF	TRBV29-1	TRBJ1-1
ASSPDRGGPGGYT	TRBV18	TRBJ1-2
ASSIFQNTEAF	TRBV19	TRBJ1-1
ASSPLAGGGYEQY	TRBV9	TRBJ2-7
ASTTYNEQF	TRBV2	TRBJ2-1
ATPDRVGEKLF	TRBV24-1	TRBJ1-4
ASSYERGGYNEQF	TRBV11-1	TRBJ2-1
ASSPSPPGQWDYNEQF	TRBV18	TRBJ2-1